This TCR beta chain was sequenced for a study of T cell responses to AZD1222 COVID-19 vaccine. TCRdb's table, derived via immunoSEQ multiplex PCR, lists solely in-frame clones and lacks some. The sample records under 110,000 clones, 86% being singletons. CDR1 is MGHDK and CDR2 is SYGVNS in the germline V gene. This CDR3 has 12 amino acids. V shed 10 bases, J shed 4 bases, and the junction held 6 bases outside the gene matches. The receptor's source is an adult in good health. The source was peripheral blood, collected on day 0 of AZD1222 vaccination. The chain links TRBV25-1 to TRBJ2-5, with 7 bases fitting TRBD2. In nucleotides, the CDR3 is TGTGCCACCCTGGGGGAGGGAGAGACCCAGTACTTC. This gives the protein CATLGEGETQYF. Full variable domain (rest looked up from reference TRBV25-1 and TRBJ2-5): EADIYQTPRYLVIGTGKKITLECSQTMGHDKMYWYQQDPGMELHLIHYSYGVNSTEKGDLSSESTVSRIRTEHFPLTLESARPSHTSQYLCATLGEGETQYFGPGTRLLVL.